The 32 T cell receptor beta chains in this list originate from one sample, sequenced in a study of cytomegalovirus exposure and HLA in healthy donors. Primers included in the PCR were 60 Vbeta and 13 Jbeta primers. TCRdb's copy holds only in-frame clones and misses some; the assay was immunoSEQ multiplex PCR. The profile shows nearly 200,000 clones, 70% to 80% of them singletons. Sequencing was carried out using PBMCs. Receptor source: a male donor in good health and CMV-seropositive.

As regards this clone: This sample includes further DNA sequences coding for the same CDR3. The rearrangement uses TRBV15 and TRBJ2-1; D possibly corresponds to TRBD2 (6 bases). Trimming shortened V by 1 base and J by 6 bases, and 10 bases separated the two germline ends. CDR3 length: 14 residues. Per the germline V gene, CDR1 is LNHNV and CDR2 is YYDKDF (reference sequence). CDR3 nucleotide sequence: TGTGCCACCAGCAGAGTCGGGGGTATCAATGAGCAGTTCTTC. It translates to CATSRVGGINEQFF.

The chain uses TRBV7-9 and TRBJ1-1; D is unresolved. CDR1 and CDR2 from the germline V gene are SEHNR and FQNEAQ (reference sequence). Trimming took off 6 bases at V and 5 bases at J, with 31 bases between the two ends. This CDR3 contains 19 residues. The CDR3: CASSHSSPRIFERRTEAFF. The CDR3 region has the DNA TGTGCCAGCAGTCATTCATCGCCCAGGATCTTCGAGAGGAGGACTGAAGCTTTCTTT. The whole variable domain, remainder taken from reference TRBV7-9 and TRBJ1-1, is DTGVSQNPRHKITKRGQNVTFRCDPISEHNRLYWYRQTLGQGPEFLTYFQNEAQLEKSRLLSDRFSAERPKGSFSTLEIQRTEQGDSAMYLCASSHSSPRIFERRTEAFFGQGTRLTVV.

This clone is a singleton in its sample. The V gene is TRBV5-6, the J gene TRBJ1-3; maybe TRBD1 (5 bases). The CDR3 is 16 residues long. CDR1 is SGHDT and CDR2 is YYEEEE in the germline V gene. V was pared by 1 base and J by 0 bases, with 11 bases between. The CDR3 protein is CASSLWGLDSGNTIYF. DNA for the CDR3: TGTGCCAGCAGCTTGTGGGGACTGGACTCTGGAAACACCATATATTTT.

This chain joins TRBV25-1 and TRBJ2-2; 7 nucleotides agree with TRBD1. CDR1 is MGHDK, CDR2 SYGVNS, per germline. The CDR3 loop spans 14 amino acids. V was clipped by 7 bases and J by 0 bases; unmatched bases: 2. The CDR3 reads CASKGTANTGELFF. In DNA, the CDR3 is TGTGCCAGCAAAGGGACAGCGAACACCGGGGAGCTGTTTTTT.

The rearrangement uses TRBV7-9 and TRBJ1-4; D ambiguous. There are 16 residues in the CDR3. The V gene's germline CDR1 is SEHNR and CDR2 FQNEAQ (reference sequence). The germline V and J ends were trimmed by 4 bases and 8 bases, with 20 bases remaining between them. CDR3 sequence reads: CASSYTQRGRGEKLFF. DNA for the CDR3: TGTGCCAGCAGCTATACCCAGCGAGGGCGCGGAGAAAAACTGTTTTTT.

In this sample, this clone turned up a few times. The chain links TRBV27 to TRBJ2-6, with 9 nucleotides matching TRBD1. The trim removed 10 bases at V and 4 bases at J, leaving 14 bases unmatched. Germline CDR1 and CDR2: MNHEY and SMNVEV (reference sequence). The CDR3 sequence is 17 residues long. The CDR3 DNA sequence: TGTGCCACCGGTTCCGGGACAGGGATGCCCGGGGCCAACGTCCTGACTTTC. Its translation: CATGSGTGMPGANVLTF.

CDR3: CATRTGSYSNQPQHF. The DNA of the CDR3 is TGTGCCACCCGGACAGGTAGTTATAGCAATCAGCCCCAGCATTTT. The chain employs TRBV28 and TRBJ1-5; 7 bases fit TRBD1. Germline CDR1 is MDHEN and CDR2 is SYDVKM. The CDR3 has 15 amino acids. The trim removed 10 bases at V and 0 bases at J, leaving 9 bases unmatched. Full variable domain (missing parts from reference TRBV28 and TRBJ1-5): DVKVTQSSRYLVKRTGEKVFLECVQDMDHENMFWYRQDPGLGLRLIYFSYDVKMKEKGDIPEGYSVSREKKERFSLILESASTNQTSMYLCATRTGSYSNQPQHFGDGTRLSIL.

The chain recombines TRBV6-6 with TRBJ2-5; TRBD1 agrees at 7 bases. Gene TRBJ2-7 matches the end of the DNA better, so the J call may be wrong. This CDR3 has 16 residues. The germline V gene has CDR1 MNHNY and CDR2 SVGAGI (reference sequence). The chain's CDR3 is CASGSIVGGVLGEQYF. CDR3 in DNA: TGTGCCAGCGGCTCCATTGTAGGGGGCGTTCTGGGCGAGCAGTACTTC.

The J gene is TRBJ1-2, the V gene TRBV6-5, with a tentative D call TRBD1 (5 bases). The V end lost 2 bases, the J end lost 4 bases, and 14 bases lay between the germline ends. The CDR3 runs to 15 residues. CDR1 and CDR2 from the germline V gene are MNHEY and SVGAGI. CDR3 sequence (DNA): TGTGCCAGCAGTTACCAGTCCCAGGGTGGCTATGGCTACACCTTC. Amino acid sequence: CASSYQSQGGYGYTF.

V is TRBV6-1 and J is TRBJ1-2; TRBD1 matches 9 bases. CDR1 and CDR2 (germline): MNHNS, SASEGT. With V trimmed by 3 bases and J by 5 bases, 1 base remained unmatched. The CDR3 has 13 amino acids. The CDR3 region is CASSEGTGYGYTF. DNA of the CDR3: TGTGCCAGCAGTGAGGGGACAGGGTATGGCTACACCTTC.

This chain uses TRBV21-1 with TRBJ2-1; TRBD2 reflects the table's D call only, with no check against the DNA. TRBV21-1 is a known pseudogene. The CDR3 is 15 amino acids. In DNA, the CDR3 is TGTGCCAGCACCGAGACTAGCGGGAGGTGTAATGAGCAGTTCTTC. As protein: CASTETSGRCNEQFF.

This chain connects TRBV19 to TRBJ2-6; 7 bases line up with TRBD1. The CDR3 sequence is 19 residues long. Losses at the gene ends were 4 bases for V and 4 bases for J; bases not matched to a gene: 16. Per the germline V gene, CDR1 is LNHDA and CDR2 is SQIVND (reference sequence). DNA for the CDR3: TGTGCCAGTAGTACCAGACGACAGGGAAGTATAAGCGGGGCCAACGTCCTGACTTTC. It is translated as CASSTRRQGSISGANVLTF. The variable domain in full, with the rest retrieved from reference TRBV19 and TRBJ2-6, is DGGITQSPKYLFRKEGQNVTLSCEQNLNHDAMYWYRQDPGQGLRLIYYSQIVNDFQKGDIAEGYSVSREKKESFPLTVTSAQKNPTAFYLCASSTRRQGSISGANVLTFGAGSRLTVL.

V gene TRBV6-5 combines with J gene TRBJ1-3; D is perhaps TRBD1 (5 bases). From germline, CDR1 is MNHEY and CDR2 SVGAGI. V lost 6 bases, J lost 2 bases, and 8 bases lay in between. The CDR3 has 13 amino acids. DNA for the CDR3: TGTGCCAGCAGCGACAGTGCTGGAAACACCATATATTTT. Its protein product is CASSDSAGNTIYF.

This clone was picked up one time. The chain links TRBV7-3 to TRBJ1-2, with a tentative D call TRBD1 (6 bases). The CDR3 totals 13 residues. Germline V gene data show CDR1 as SGHTA and CDR2 as FQGTGA. V shed 5 bases and J shed 4 bases, with 11 bases lying between them. Here the CDR3 DNA reads TGTGCCAGCAGCCCTGACAGGCCCTATGGCTACACCTTC. Encoded protein: CASSPDRPYGYTF.

This clone was observed a single time. The V gene is TRBV2, the J gene TRBJ2-2, with a tentative D call TRBD1 (5 bases). With 8 bases removed from V and 4 bases from J, the gap between germline ends came to 8 bases. Germline V CDR1 and CDR2: SNHLY, FYNNEI. The CDR3 runs 12 residues. CDR3 sequence (DNA): TGTGCCAGCCGACAGTTCACCGGGGAGCTGTTTTTT. This translates into CASRQFTGELFF.

The chain joins TRBV10-3 to TRBJ2-7, with 9 bases lining up with TRBD1. In germline, CDR1 is ENHRY, CDR2 SYGVKD. The ends lost 7 bases at V and 0 bases at J; junction bases unmatched: 7. This CDR3 contains 15 residues. The CDR3 region is CAINGDRASSYEQYF. DNA of the CDR3: TGTGCCATCAACGGGGACAGGGCGAGCTCCTACGAGCAGTACTTC.

V gene TRBV7-2 combines with J gene TRBJ1-5, with D uncertain. Germline V gives CDR1 SGHTA, CDR2 FQGNSA. The CDR3 has 12 amino acids. The V end lost 3 bases, the J end lost 5 bases, and 5 bases lay between the germline ends. CDR3 sequence (DNA): TGTGCCAGCAGCTTTTCATATCAGCCCCAGCATTTT. Translating gives CASSFSYQPQHF.

This rearrangement joins TRBV7-3 to TRBJ1-2; 8 nucleotides match TRBD1. The junction had 4 bases not matched to a gene; V was cut back by 3 bases and J by 7 bases. CDR1 and CDR2 (germline): SGHTA, FQGTGA. The CDR3 loop spans 13 amino acids. The CDR3 DNA reads as TGTGCCAGCAGCTTCGACAGGGGTAGTGGCTACACCTTC. Its protein product is CASSFDRGSGYTF.

The chain is built from TRBV7-2 and TRBJ2-2; TRBD2 aligns across 7 bases. Germline values: CDR1 SGHTA, CDR2 FQGNSA. Unmatched junction bases numbered 13, after V lost 4 bases and J lost 2 bases. The CDR3 length is 18 residues. CDR3 loop: CASSSSSTTSENTGELFF. CDR3 DNA sequence: TGTGCCAGCAGCTCGTCCTCCACCACTAGCGAAAACACCGGGGAGCTGTTTTTT.

This chain uses TRBV6-1 with TRBJ1-2; TRBD1 might be the D (6 bases). CDR3 length: 14 amino acids. Germline CDR1 and CDR2: MNHNS and SASEGT. With 2 bases removed from V and 4 bases from J, the gap between germline ends came to 11 bases. In DNA form, the CDR3 reads TGTGCCAGCAGTGAATCTCTGGGGGCCTATGGCTACACCTTC. Amino acids: CASSESLGAYGYTF.

The J gene is TRBJ1-6, the V gene TRBV9; D may be TRBD1 (5 bases). The CDR3 loop spans 15 amino acids. The germline CDR1 and CDR2 sequences are SGDLS and YYNGEE. V shed 0 bases and J shed 9 bases, with 13 bases lying between them. The CDR3 loop is CASSVDPGIVSPLHF. The CDR3 region has the DNA TGTGCCAGCAGCGTAGATCCAGGGATAGTTTCACCCCTCCACTTT.

The V call is TRBV5-8, the J call TRBJ1-3; D is unresolved. This CDR3 is built from 12 residues. The V end lost 3 bases, the J end lost 3 bases, and 4 bases lay between the germline ends. The germline gives CDR1 SGHTS, CDR2 YDEGEE. CDR3 protein: CASSSNGNTIYF. The DNA of the CDR3 is TGTGCCAGCAGCTCCAATGGAAACACCATATATTTT.

The chain has TRBV28 and TRBJ2-4; 9 bases map to TRBD1. The germline V gene has CDR1 MDHEN and CDR2 SYDVKM. CDR3 length: 15 residues. The V segment lost 6 bases and the J segment 3 bases; nucleotides outside the gene matches: 6. This CDR3 is CASRTTGGYKNIQYF. The CDR3 DNA follows: TGTGCCAGCAGGACTACAGGGGGCTACAAAAACATTCAGTACTTC.

This chain joins TRBV18 and TRBJ2-1, with D perhaps TRBD2 (5 bases). The germline V gene encodes CDR1 KGHSH and CDR2 LQKENI. This CDR3 has 12 amino acids. V was clipped by 4 bases and J by 8 bases, with 9 bases between them. This CDR3 is CASSLGVDEQFF. The CDR3 nucleotides read TGTGCCAGCTCACTCGGGGTGGATGAGCAGTTCTTC. The variable domain in full, completed from reference TRBV18 and TRBJ2-1, reads NAGVMQNPRHLVRRRGQEARLRCSPMKGHSHVYWYRQLPEEGLKFMVYLQKENIIDESGMPKERFSAEFPKEGPSILRIQQVVRGDSAAYFCASSLGVDEQFFGPGTRLTVL.

CDR3 nucleotides: TGTGCCAGCAGCTTAGGTTGGGAGGGGACAAGGACAGATACGCAGTATTTT. It encodes CASSLGWEGTRTDTQYF. The gene calls are TRBV7-8 and TRBJ2-3, with D tentatively TRBD2 (7 bases). Germline V gene sequence: CDR1 SGHVS, CDR2 FQNEAQ. Trimming shortened V by 1 base and J by 3 bases, and 17 bases separated the two germline ends. CDR3 length: 17 residues. The entire variable domain, with the rest obtained from reference TRBV7-8 and TRBJ2-3, is as follows: GAGVSQSPRYKVAKRGQDVALRCDPISGHVSLFWYQQALGQGPEFLTYFQNEAQLDKSGLPSDRFFAERPEGSVSTLKIQRTQQEDSAVYLCASSLGWEGTRTDTQYFGPGTRLTVL.

The chain employs TRBV7-9 and TRBJ1-4, with D unclear. Germline CDR1 reads SEHNR; CDR2 reads FQNEAQ (reference sequence). The CDR3 is made up of 16 amino acids. Trimming took off 5 bases at V and 0 bases at J, with 13 bases between the two ends. In nucleotides, the CDR3 is TGTGCCAGCAGCGACTTGCGTAGTGCAACTAATGAAAAACTGTTTTTT. Residues: CASSDLRSATNEKLFF.

The rearrangement uses TRBV7-2 and TRBJ2-3; a weak D match, TRBD1 (5 bases). The CDR3 is 17 residues long. Germline V gene data show CDR1 as SGHTA and CDR2 as FQGNSA. Between the trimmed V and J ends, which lost 3 bases and 1 base, there was a span of 17 bases. Here the CDR3 reads CASSFNWLQGGTDTQYF. CDR3 sequence (DNA): TGTGCCAGCAGCTTTAATTGGTTGCAGGGTGGCACAGATACGCAGTATTTT.

This chain connects TRBV6-5 to TRBJ2-7; D gene uncertain. The CDR3 loop spans 13 amino acids. Germline V gene lookup returns CDR1 MNHEY and CDR2 SVGAGI. V lost 2 bases to trimming and J lost 2 bases, with 7 bases between them. CDR3 sequence: CASSYGRTYEQYF. The CDR3 DNA is TGTGCCAGCAGTTACGGGCGCACCTACGAGCAGTACTTC.

The chain joins TRBV7-3 to TRBJ2-1; possible D gene TRBD2, 6 bases. Germline values: CDR1 SGHTA, CDR2 FQGTGA. CDR3 size: 14 residues. V was trimmed by 2 bases and J by 5 bases, leaving 10 bases between them. The CDR3 nucleotides read TGTGCCAGCAGCTTATGGGAGGCCGACAATGAGCAGTTCTTC. It is translated as CASSLWEADNEQFF.

V is TRBV10-3 and J is TRBJ2-7, with TRBD1 matching 11 bases. The CDR3 is 15 amino acids. The germline V gene encodes CDR1 ENHRY and CDR2 SYGVKD. V gave up 6 bases and J gave up 3 bases; unmatched junction bases: 7. The DNA of the CDR3 is TGTGCCATCAGAGATCCCGGGACAGGGGGCTACGAGCAGTACTTC. It yields the protein CAIRDPGTGGYEQYF.

The chain carries TRBV5-1 and TRBJ1-2, with TRBD1 identical over 8 bases. Losses at the gene ends were 4 bases for V and 3 bases for J; bases not matched to a gene: 5. The CDR3 is 14 amino acids. CDR1 is SGHRS and CDR2 is YFSETQ in the germline V gene. DNA of the CDR3: TGCGCCAGCAGCGTCCTACAGGGGGACTATGGCTACACCTTC. This translates into CASSVLQGDYGYTF.

The CDR3 is CASSSGQTTNEKLFF. In nucleotides, the CDR3 is TGTGCCAGCAGCTCCGGACAAACAACTAATGAAAAACTGTTTTTT. The chain joins TRBV11-3 to TRBJ1-4, with a tentative D call TRBD1 (5 bases). This CDR3 contains 15 residues. Germline V gives CDR1 SGHNT, CDR2 YENEEA. V was pared by 4 bases and J by 0 bases, with 9 bases between.